Reported below is one TCR beta chain. The data were taken from a study of T cell changes during pregnancy in multiple sclerosis. Some clones are missing from TCRdb's copy, which holds only in-frame ones; the method was immunoSEQ multiplex PCR. The data show tens of thousands of clones, approximately 94% seen once. The clonotype originates from a female donor with multiple sclerosis, enrolled in a pregnancy study. Source: peripheral blood, taken in the third trimester of pregnancy.

In DNA form, the CDR3 reads TGTGCCAGTAGCCCGAGGGCAGGGGAGGAAGCTTTCTTT. This translates into CASSPRAGEEAFF. The rearrangement joins TRBV19 to TRBJ1-1, with D tentatively TRBD1 (6 bases). CDR3 size: 13 residues. Germline V CDR1 and CDR2: LNHDA, SQIVND (reference sequence). Trimming shortened V by 6 bases and J by 8 bases, and 16 bases separated the two germline ends.